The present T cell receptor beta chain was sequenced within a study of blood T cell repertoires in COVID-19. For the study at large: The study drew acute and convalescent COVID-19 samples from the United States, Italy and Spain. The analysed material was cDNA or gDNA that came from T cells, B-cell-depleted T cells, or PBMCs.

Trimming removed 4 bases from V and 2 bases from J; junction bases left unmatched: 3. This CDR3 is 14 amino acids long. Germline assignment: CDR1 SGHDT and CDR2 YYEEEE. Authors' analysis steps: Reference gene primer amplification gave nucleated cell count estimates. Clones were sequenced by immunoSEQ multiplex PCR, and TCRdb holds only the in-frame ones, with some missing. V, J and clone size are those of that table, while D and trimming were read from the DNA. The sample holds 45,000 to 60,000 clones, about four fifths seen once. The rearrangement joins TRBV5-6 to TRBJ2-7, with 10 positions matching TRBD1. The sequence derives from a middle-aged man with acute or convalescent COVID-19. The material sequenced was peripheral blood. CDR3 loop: CASSPGTGAYEQYF. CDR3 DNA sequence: TGTGCCAGCAGCCCAGGGACAGGGGCCTACGAGCAGTACTTC.